This TCR beta chain was found in a study of blood T cell repertoires in COVID-19. In the study overall: Some COVID-19 samples were acute and others convalescent; all came from the United States, Italy and Spain.

Assay: immunoSEQ multiplex PCR; the TCRdb copy retains only in-frame clones and omits some. The sample includes about 190,000 clones, under 80% of them seen just once. The CDR3 is 13 amino acids. V lost 3 bases and J 10 bases, leaving 14 bases between the germline ends. The germline gives CDR1 MGHDK, CDR2 SYGVNS. This clonotype was obtained from a man between 45 and 60 years old who had recovered from COVID-19. The sequencing sample was made of peripheral blood. V gene TRBV25-1 combines with J gene TRBJ2-3; perhaps TRBD1 as D (6 bases). DNA of the CDR3: TGTGCCAGCAGTGACGCAACAGGGACCCCGCAGTATTTT. Its translation is CASSDATGTPQYF.